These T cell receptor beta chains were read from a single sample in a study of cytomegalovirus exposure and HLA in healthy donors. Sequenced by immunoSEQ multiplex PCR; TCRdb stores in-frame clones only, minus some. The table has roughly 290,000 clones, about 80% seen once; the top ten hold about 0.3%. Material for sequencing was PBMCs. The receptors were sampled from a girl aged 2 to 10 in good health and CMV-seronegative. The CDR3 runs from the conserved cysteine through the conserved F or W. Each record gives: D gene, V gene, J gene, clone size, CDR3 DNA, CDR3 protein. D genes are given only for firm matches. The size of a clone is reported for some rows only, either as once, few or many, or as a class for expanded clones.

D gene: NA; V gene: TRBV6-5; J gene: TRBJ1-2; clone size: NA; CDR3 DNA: TGTGCCAGCAGACTCCAGGCGCGGGGCGGCTACACCTTC; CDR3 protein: CASRLQARGGYTF
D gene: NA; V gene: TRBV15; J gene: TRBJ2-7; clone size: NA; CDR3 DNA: TGTGCCACCAGCAGAGGGGGGTGGGGACACTACGAGCAGTACTTC; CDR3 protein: CATSRGGWGHYEQYF
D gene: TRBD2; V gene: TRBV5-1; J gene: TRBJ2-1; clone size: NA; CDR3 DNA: TGCGCCAGCAGCTTGACCGGTTTAACTAGCGGGCCTTACAATGAGCAGTTCTTC; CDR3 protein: CASSLTGLTSGPYNEQFF
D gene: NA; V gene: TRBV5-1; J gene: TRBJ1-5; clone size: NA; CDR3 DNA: TGCGCCAGCAGCGTCGGGACAAGGGATCAGCCCCAGCATTTT; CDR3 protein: CASSVGTRDQPQHF
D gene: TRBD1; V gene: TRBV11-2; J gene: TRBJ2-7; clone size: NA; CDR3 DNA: TGTGCCAGCAGCTTAGCCCGACAGGGACAATCCTACGAGCAGTACTTC; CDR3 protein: CASSLARQGQSYEQYF
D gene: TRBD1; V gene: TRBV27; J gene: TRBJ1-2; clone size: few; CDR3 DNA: TGTGCCAGCAGTTTTGGGACAGGGGATTGGCGCGGCTACACCTTC; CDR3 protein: CASSFGTGDWRGYTF
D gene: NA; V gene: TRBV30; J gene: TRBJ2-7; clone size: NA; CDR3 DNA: TGTGCCTGGGGACACTACGAGCAGTACTTC; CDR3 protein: CAWGHYEQYF
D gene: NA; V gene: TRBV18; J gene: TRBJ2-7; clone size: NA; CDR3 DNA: TGTGCCAGCTCACCCCCGAATCATGAGCGGGTGTCCCCCTACGAGCAGTACTTC; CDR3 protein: CASSPPNHERVSPYEQYF
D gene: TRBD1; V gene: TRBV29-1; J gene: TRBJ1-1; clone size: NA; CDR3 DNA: TGCAGCGTCTCAGGGGGTCGAACTGAAGCTTTCTTT; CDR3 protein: CSVSGGRTEAFF
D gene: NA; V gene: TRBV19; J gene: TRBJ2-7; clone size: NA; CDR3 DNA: TGTGCCAGTAGTATTCAGGGATCCTACGAGCAGTACTTC; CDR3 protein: CASSIQGSYEQYF
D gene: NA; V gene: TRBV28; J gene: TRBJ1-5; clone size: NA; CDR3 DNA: TGTGCCAGCAGCAGCTCGGACAAACAGCCCCAGCATTTT; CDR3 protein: CASSSSDKQPQHF
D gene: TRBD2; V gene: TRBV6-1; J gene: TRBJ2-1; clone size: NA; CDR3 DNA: TGTGCCAGCAGTTTCGCTAGCGGCTACAATGAGCAGTTCTTC; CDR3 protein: CASSFASGYNEQFF
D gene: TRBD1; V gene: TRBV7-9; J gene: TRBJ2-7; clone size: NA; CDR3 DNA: TGTGCCAGCAGCTTATCAGGGGGCGCATCAGTCGAGCAGTACTTC; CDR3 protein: CASSLSGGASVEQYF
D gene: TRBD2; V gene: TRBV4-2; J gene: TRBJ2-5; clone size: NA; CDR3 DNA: TGTGCCAGCAGCCAAGATATGGCGGGAGTAGAAGAGACCCAGTACTTC; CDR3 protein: CASSQDMAGVEETQYF
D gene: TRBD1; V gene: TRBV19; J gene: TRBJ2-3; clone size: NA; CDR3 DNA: TGTGCCAGTAGACCAGTCCCCGGACAGGGACAGGGTACGCAGTATTTT; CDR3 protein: CASRPVPGQGQGTQYF
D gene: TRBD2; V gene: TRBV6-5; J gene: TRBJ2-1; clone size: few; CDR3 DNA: TGTGCCAGCAGTTACACACTAGCGGGAGGTTACAATGAGCAGTTCTTC; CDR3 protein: CASSYTLAGGYNEQFF
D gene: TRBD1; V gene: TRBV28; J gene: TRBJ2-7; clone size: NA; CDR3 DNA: TGTGCCAGCATCTCTCCCGGACAGGCTTACGAGCAGTACTTC; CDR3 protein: CASISPGQAYEQYF
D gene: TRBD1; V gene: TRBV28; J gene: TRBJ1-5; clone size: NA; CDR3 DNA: TGTGCCAGCAGTCCTCTACAGGGGGCTAGCAATCAGCCCCAGCATTTT; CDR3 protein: CASSPLQGASNQPQHF
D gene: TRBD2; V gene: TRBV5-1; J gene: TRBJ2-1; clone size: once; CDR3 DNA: TGCGCCAGCAGCTTCTGGACTAGCGCTAGGGATGAGCAGTTCTTC; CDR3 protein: CASSFWTSARDEQFF
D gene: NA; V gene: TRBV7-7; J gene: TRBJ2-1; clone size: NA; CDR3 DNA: TGTGCCAGCAGCTTAGCGTTGGGGGGTCCCTACAATGAGCAGTTCTTC; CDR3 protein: CASSLALGGPYNEQFF
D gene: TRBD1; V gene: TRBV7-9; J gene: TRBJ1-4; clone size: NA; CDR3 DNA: TGTGCTGATGCTCCATACCGGGACAGGGCCGTTGAAAAACTGTTTTTT; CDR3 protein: CADAPYRDRAVEKLFF
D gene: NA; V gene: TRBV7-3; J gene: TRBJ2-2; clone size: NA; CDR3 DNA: TGTGCCAGCAGCTTAAATACGGGGAAGGCCGGGGAGCTGTTTTTT; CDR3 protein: CASSLNTGKAGELFF
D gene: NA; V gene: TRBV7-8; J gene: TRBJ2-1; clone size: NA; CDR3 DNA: TGTGCCAGCAGCTCCAACGGCAGGGGAGACTACAATGAGCAGTTCTTC; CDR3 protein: CASSSNGRGDYNEQFF
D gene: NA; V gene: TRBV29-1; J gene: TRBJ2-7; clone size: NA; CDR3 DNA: TGCAGCGTTGCGGAGCACTACGAGCAGTACTTC; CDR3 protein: CSVAEHYEQYF
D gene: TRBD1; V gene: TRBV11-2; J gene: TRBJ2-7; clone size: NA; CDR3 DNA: TGTGCCAGCAGCTTTCACCCCCCCAGGGGGCTCCTTCCCTACGAGCAGTACTTC; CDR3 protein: CASSFHPPRGLLPYEQYF